This entry is about one T cell receptor (beta chain). V was shortened by 1 base and J by 0 bases, with 9 bases between the two germline ends. Germline loops: CDR1 LNHDA, CDR2 SQIVND (reference sequence). The CDR3 loop spans 15 amino acids. The data are from a study of cytomegalovirus exposure and HLA in healthy donors. The PCR employed 60 Vbeta primers together with 13 Jbeta primers. TCRdb's table, derived via immunoSEQ multiplex PCR, lists solely in-frame clones and lacks some. Altogether around 170,000 clones are present, about 78% being singletons, with the ten largest covering under 7.5%. Sequenced input: PBMCs. The J gene is TRBJ1-1, the V gene TRBV19; no clear D gene. This TCR derives from a man aged 40-49 years in good health and CMV-seronegative. DNA for the CDR3: TGTGCCAGTAGTATAGTACGGACTATGAACACTGAAGCTTTCTTT. This sequence encodes CASSIVRTMNTEAFF.